Below are 30 T cell receptor beta chains sequenced from a single sample in a study of cytomegalovirus exposure and HLA in healthy donors. Primers included in the PCR were 60 Vbeta and 13 Jbeta primers. Sequencing was performed with immunoSEQ multiplex PCR; in TCRdb, only in-frame clones are kept and a portion is missing. This table has 200,000 or so clones, 78% appearing once. Sequencing was done on a sample of PBMCs. Source of these receptors: a male donor in good health and CMV-seronegative.

This sequence joins TRBV7-3 and TRBJ2-6; 9 nucleotides agree with TRBD2. The CDR3 contains 16 residues. CDR1 is SGHTA and CDR2 is FQGTGA in the germline V gene. Unmatched junction bases numbered 8, after V lost 7 bases and J lost 4 bases. The CDR3 sequence: CASTLGGTSGANVLTF. Written as DNA, the CDR3 is TGTGCCAGCACCCTAGGCGGGACTAGCGGGGCCAACGTCCTGACTTTC.

In this sample, this clone turned up once. In DNA form, the CDR3 reads TGTGCCAGCAGTATAGCGGGAAGACACAATGAGCAGTTCTTC. Its translation is CASSIAGRHNEQFF. The chain couples TRBV6-5 to TRBJ2-1; TRBD2 aligns across 8 bases. V lost 5 bases and J lost 5; bases outside the gene matches: 5. Germline values: CDR1 MNHEY, CDR2 SVGAGI. The CDR3 covers 14 residues.

V usage is TRBV10-1 and J usage is TRBJ1-5; D remains unclear. Germline lookup yields CDR1 WNHNN and CDR2 SYGVQD (reference sequence). Trimming took off 0 bases at V and 5 bases at J, with 5 bases between the two ends. This CDR3 comprises 13 residues. CDR3 loop: CASSESGDQPQHF. CDR3 sequence (DNA): TGCGCCAGCAGTGAGTCCGGGGATCAGCCCCAGCATTTT.

This clone was recorded a few times. The chain recombines TRBV7-3 with TRBJ2-7; D possibly corresponds to TRBD1 (5 bases). This CDR3 is 15 amino acids long. CDR1 and CDR2 (germline): SGHTA, FQGTGA. Trimming left V 5 bases short and J 0 bases short, with 14 bases between. This chain's CDR3 is CASSPASDSSYEQYF. DNA of the CDR3: TGTGCCAGCAGCCCCGCATCTGACAGCTCCTACGAGCAGTACTTC.

This chain joins TRBV6-7 and TRBJ2-3; 8 bases are a match to TRBD2. TRBV6-7 is reported as an ORF; its role is uncertain. V was clipped by 11 bases and J by 5 bases; unmatched bases: 18. This CDR3 region has 16 residues. CDR3 DNA: TGTGCCGGAAATAGCGGGACCGGCTCCCGCGTAGATACGCAGTATTTT. Its translation is CAGNSGTGSRVDTQYF.

CDR3 loop: CASRNTGAYGYTF. DNA of the CDR3: TGTGCCAGCAGAAACACAGGGGCCTATGGCTACACCTTC. This sequence joins TRBV6-5 and TRBJ1-2; 7 nucleotides align to TRBD1. Trimming cost V 6 bases and J 4 bases; bases outside gene matches: 5. The length of the CDR3 is 13 residues. Germline CDR1 and CDR2: MNHEY and SVGAGI.

V usage is TRBV29-1 and J usage is TRBJ1-1; 8 nucleotides line up with TRBD1. This CDR3 contains 12 residues. Trimming removed 6 bases from V and 5 bases from J; junction bases left unmatched: 5. Per the germline V gene, CDR1 is SQVTM and CDR2 is ANQGSEA. This chain's CDR3 is CSVLTGVTEAFF. CDR3 in DNA: TGCAGCGTACTGACAGGGGTGACTGAAGCTTTCTTT.

This CDR3 is CASSFLTGTASYEQYF. The CDR3 coding sequence is TGTGCCAGCAGCTTTTTAACCGGGACAGCGAGCTACGAGCAGTACTTC. The rearrangement uses TRBV5-8 and TRBJ2-7; TRBD1 agrees at 7 bases. CDR3 length equals 16 residues. Germline V CDR1 and CDR2: SGHTS, YDEGEE. Trimming took 2 bases from V and 3 from J; bases not matched to a gene: 11.

The V gene is TRBV29-1, the J gene TRBJ2-5; 8 bases align to TRBD2. The germline CDR1 and CDR2 sequences are SQVTM and ANQGSEA. The CDR3 extends over 13 amino acids. Trimming removed 6 bases from V and 5 bases from J; junction bases left unmatched: 8. The chain's CDR3 is CSVHSGSIETQYF. CDR3 sequence (DNA): TGCAGCGTGCACAGCGGGAGTATTGAGACCCAGTACTTC. Filled out from reference TRBV29-1 and TRBJ2-5, the complete variable domain reads SAVISQKPSRDICQRGTSLTIQCQVDSQVTMMFWYRQQPGQSLTLIATANQGSEATYESGFVIDKFPISRPNLTFSTLTVSNMSPEDSSIYLCSVHSGSIETQYFGPGTRLLVL.

The chain carries TRBV9 and TRBJ2-7; 10 positions agree with TRBD2. The CDR3 has 16 amino acids. V shed 0 bases and J 0 bases; nucleotides not matched to a gene: 3. Germline loops: CDR1 SGDLS, CDR2 YYNGEE. CDR3 sequence: CASSVGTSGSSYEQYF. The CDR3 bases are TGTGCCAGCAGCGTAGGGACTAGCGGAAGCTCCTACGAGCAGTACTTC.

The chain uses TRBV30 and TRBJ1-3, with 8 positions matching TRBD1. Per germline, CDR1 GTSNPN and CDR2 SVGIG (reference sequence). This CDR3 is 17 amino acids long. V was pared by 0 bases and J by 6 bases, with 13 bases of the junction left unmatched. Written as DNA, the CDR3 is TGTGCCTGGAGTGTAGGGTTTTTGGACAGGGCTCTAAACACCATATATTTT. The encoded protein is CAWSVGFLDRALNTIYF.

Comment on this clone: The junction departs from germline at one end; a sequencing error may be responsible. V gene TRBV11-2 combines with J gene TRBJ1-3, with 9 bases lining up with TRBD1. CDR3 length: 16 residues. Germline V gives CDR1 SGHAT, CDR2 FQNNGV. The CDR3 DNA reads TGTGCCAGCAGCTTAGGAGGCGCGGGACAGGGAAGCACCATATATTTT. Its translation is CASSLGGAGQGSTIYF.

J is TRBJ2-4 and V is TRBV6-5, with D possibly TRBD2 on 5 matching bases. This CDR3 contains 12 residues. V lost 6 bases to trimming and J lost 8 bases, with 11 bases between them. Germline CDR1 and CDR2: MNHEY and SVGAGI. DNA for the CDR3: TGTGCCAGCAGGGCAAACGGGGACATTCAGTACTTC. Encoded protein: CASRANGDIQYF.

The gene calls are TRBV27 and TRBJ2-1, with 7 bases lining up with TRBD2. Germline V lookup: CDR1 MNHEY, CDR2 SMNVEV (reference sequence). After removal of 9 bases from V and 4 bases from J, the junction contained 9 bases not matched to a gene. CDR3 length: 14 residues. This chain's CDR3 is CASGDYLTYNEQFF. DNA for the CDR3: TGTGCCAGTGGGGACTACCTTACATACAATGAGCAGTTCTTC.

The V call is TRBV7-2, the J call TRBJ1-5, with unresolved D. Per germline, CDR1 SGHTA and CDR2 FQGNSA. The CDR3 is 15 residues long. V lost 1 base, J lost 3 bases, and 10 bases lay in between. The DNA of the CDR3 is TGTGCCAGCAGCTTAGTTGCAGGCTACAATCAGCCCCAGCATTTT. Its protein product is CASSLVAGYNQPQHF.

This clone was seen more than once but under ten times. V is TRBV29-1 and J is TRBJ1-2, with 10 bases fitting TRBD1. This CDR3 spans 13 amino acids. The junction had 3 bases not matched to a gene; V was cut back by 6 bases and J by 2 bases. Germline V gives CDR1 SQVTM, CDR2 ANQGSEA. CDR3 nucleotides: TGCAGCGTCCCGGGACAGGGGAACTATGGCTACACCTTC. This encodes CSVPGQGNYGYTF.

The chain has TRBV7-8 and TRBJ2-7; TRBD1 is a possible D gene (5 bases). Germline-derived CDR1 and CDR2 are SGHVS and FQNEAQ. V lost 6 bases to trimming and J lost 4 bases, with 16 bases between them. The CDR3 is 14 amino acids. The DNA for the CDR3 is TGTGCCAGCAGTCAGGGCCAGGCGATATACGAGCAGTACTTC. Its translation: CASSQGQAIYEQYF. The full variable domain, its missing parts supplied by reference TRBV7-8 and TRBJ2-7, is GAGVSQSPRYKVAKRGQDVALRCDPISGHVSLFWYQQALGQGPEFLTYFQNEAQLDKSGLPSDRFFAERPEGSVSTLKIQRTQQEDSAVYLCASSQGQAIYEQYFGPGTRLTVT.

The gene calls are TRBV5-4 and TRBJ2-3, with 7 positions matching TRBD2. The J segment lost 1 base and the V segment lost 6 bases, leaving 8 bases of the junction unmatched. CDR3 length equals 15 residues. The V gene's germline CDR1 is SGHNT and CDR2 YYREEE (reference sequence). CDR3: CASTFGTTRTDTQYF. The CDR3 region has the DNA TGTGCCAGCACATTCGGGACTACCCGCACAGATACGCAGTATTTT.

The chain couples TRBV5-4 to TRBJ2-1; TRBD2 matches 7 bases. The CDR3 has 16 residues. Trimming removed 4 bases from V and 5 bases from J; junction bases left unmatched: 12. Germline V gene data show CDR1 as SGHNT and CDR2 as YYREEE (reference sequence). The CDR3 reads CASSHVLANFNNEQFF. CDR3 DNA sequence: TGTGCCAGCAGCCATGTACTAGCGAATTTTAACAATGAGCAGTTCTTC.

The gene calls are TRBV5-4 and TRBJ2-5; TRBD2 aligns across 9 bases. The J call may be incorrect, as the DNA end agrees better with TRBJ2-7. Germline V lookup: CDR1 SGHNT, CDR2 YYREEE (reference sequence). The CDR3 loop spans 15 amino acids. The CDR3 DNA reads TGTGCCAGCAGCACCCGGACTAGCGCTACCTACGAGCAGTACTTC. This gives the protein CASSTRTSATYEQYF.

The rearrangement links TRBV29-1 to TRBJ2-1, with 7 bases identical to TRBD2. This CDR3 spans 18 amino acids. CDR1 and CDR2 from the germline V gene are SQVTM and ANQGSEA. V shed 0 bases and J 8 bases; nucleotides not matched to a gene: 19. This CDR3 reads CSVEDLVIGQGGSDEQFF. CDR3 bases: TGCAGCGTTGAAGATCTAGTTATCGGGCAGGGAGGGTCGGATGAGCAGTTCTTC.

The genes are TRBV5-3 and TRBJ2-3, with a weak D call TRBD1 (7 bases). TRBV5-3 is placed among ORFs of uncertain function. The V and J ends lost 4 bases and 2 bases respectively, with 17 bases between them. CDR3 size: 16 residues. CDR3 sequence reads: CARSTGDSPSTDTQYF. The CDR3 DNA sequence: TGTGCCAGAAGCACGGGGGACAGCCCTTCCACAGATACGCAGTATTTT.

This clone has only one observation. The J gene is TRBJ2-2, the V gene TRBV18; possibly TRBD2 for D (6 bases). The V gene's germline CDR1 is KGHSH and CDR2 LQKENI. Trimming pared 3 bases from V and 1 base from J, leaving 9 bases between. The CDR3 has 15 residues. CDR3 amino acids: CASSPNSGNTGELFF. DNA for the CDR3: TGTGCCAGCTCACCGAATAGCGGGAACACCGGGGAGCTGTTTTTT.

This chain uses TRBV6-6 with TRBJ2-2; no clear D gene. The germline V gene encodes CDR1 MNHNY and CDR2 SVGAGI (reference sequence). The V and J ends lost 6 bases and 6 bases respectively, with 5 bases between them. CDR3 length: 11 amino acids. The DNA of the CDR3 is TGTGCCAGCAGACTCCCCGGGGAGCTGTTTTTT. Residues: CASRLPGELFF.

The chain couples TRBV7-6 to TRBJ1-2; a possible D gene is TRBD1 (6 bases). The CDR3 has 15 residues. Germline CDR1 SGHVS, CDR2 FNYEAQ. Deletions cut 5 bases from V and 2 bases from J, with 15 bases between. The CDR3 spells CASSRDPGQNYGYTF. CDR3 in DNA: TGTGCCAGCAGCCGCGACCCGGGACAAAACTATGGCTACACCTTC.

The CDR3 DNA sequence: TGCGCCAGCAGCTCGAAAGGGGTCACTGAAGCTTTCTTT. Protein product: CASSSKGVTEAFF. This chain links TRBV5-1 with TRBJ1-1; a weak D match, TRBD1 (5 bases). Trimming removed 3 bases from V and 4 bases from J, with 10 bases in between. Germline V CDR1 and CDR2: SGHRS, YFSETQ. The CDR3 extends over 13 amino acids.

The chain couples TRBV28 to TRBJ2-3, with D possibly matching TRBD2 (5 bases). The CDR3 has 15 amino acids. In germline, CDR1 is MDHEN, CDR2 SYDVKM. Trimming left V 9 bases short and J 2 bases short, with 18 bases between. The chain's CDR3 is CASQPPDGVTDTQYF. The CDR3 DNA reads TGTGCCAGTCAACCCCCGGACGGGGTCACAGATACGCAGTATTTT.

Worth noting for this clone: This sample also contains other DNA sequences that code for the same CDR3. The gene calls are TRBV29-1 and TRBJ2-1, with a tentative D call TRBD2 (7 bases). Trimming left V 4 bases short and J 10 bases short, with 14 bases between. The CDR3 is 12 amino acids. Germline assignment: CDR1 SQVTM and CDR2 ANQGSEA. The CDR3 region is CSVGGGGEEQFF. As DNA, the CDR3 is TGCAGCGTTGGGGGGGGCGGAGAGGAGCAGTTCTTC.

The chain is built from TRBV27 and TRBJ2-1, with 8 positions matching TRBD2. The CDR3 runs to 14 residues. Germline values: CDR1 MNHEY, CDR2 SMNVEV (reference sequence). J gave up 4 bases and V 6 bases, and 5 bases lay outside the gene matches. CDR3 nucleotides: TGTGCCAGCAGCCAACTAGCGGCTTACAATGAGCAGTTCTTC. Its translation is CASSQLAAYNEQFF.

This chain uses TRBV28 with TRBJ2-5; 7 bases agree with TRBD2. Germline V lookup: CDR1 MDHEN, CDR2 SYDVKM. The CDR3 has 16 residues. The trim removed 3 bases at V and 2 bases at J, leaving 9 bases unmatched. CDR3 region: CASSLGLAAQQETQYF. The CDR3 nucleotides are TGTGCCAGCAGTTTGGGTCTAGCGGCTCAACAAGAGACCCAGTACTTC.